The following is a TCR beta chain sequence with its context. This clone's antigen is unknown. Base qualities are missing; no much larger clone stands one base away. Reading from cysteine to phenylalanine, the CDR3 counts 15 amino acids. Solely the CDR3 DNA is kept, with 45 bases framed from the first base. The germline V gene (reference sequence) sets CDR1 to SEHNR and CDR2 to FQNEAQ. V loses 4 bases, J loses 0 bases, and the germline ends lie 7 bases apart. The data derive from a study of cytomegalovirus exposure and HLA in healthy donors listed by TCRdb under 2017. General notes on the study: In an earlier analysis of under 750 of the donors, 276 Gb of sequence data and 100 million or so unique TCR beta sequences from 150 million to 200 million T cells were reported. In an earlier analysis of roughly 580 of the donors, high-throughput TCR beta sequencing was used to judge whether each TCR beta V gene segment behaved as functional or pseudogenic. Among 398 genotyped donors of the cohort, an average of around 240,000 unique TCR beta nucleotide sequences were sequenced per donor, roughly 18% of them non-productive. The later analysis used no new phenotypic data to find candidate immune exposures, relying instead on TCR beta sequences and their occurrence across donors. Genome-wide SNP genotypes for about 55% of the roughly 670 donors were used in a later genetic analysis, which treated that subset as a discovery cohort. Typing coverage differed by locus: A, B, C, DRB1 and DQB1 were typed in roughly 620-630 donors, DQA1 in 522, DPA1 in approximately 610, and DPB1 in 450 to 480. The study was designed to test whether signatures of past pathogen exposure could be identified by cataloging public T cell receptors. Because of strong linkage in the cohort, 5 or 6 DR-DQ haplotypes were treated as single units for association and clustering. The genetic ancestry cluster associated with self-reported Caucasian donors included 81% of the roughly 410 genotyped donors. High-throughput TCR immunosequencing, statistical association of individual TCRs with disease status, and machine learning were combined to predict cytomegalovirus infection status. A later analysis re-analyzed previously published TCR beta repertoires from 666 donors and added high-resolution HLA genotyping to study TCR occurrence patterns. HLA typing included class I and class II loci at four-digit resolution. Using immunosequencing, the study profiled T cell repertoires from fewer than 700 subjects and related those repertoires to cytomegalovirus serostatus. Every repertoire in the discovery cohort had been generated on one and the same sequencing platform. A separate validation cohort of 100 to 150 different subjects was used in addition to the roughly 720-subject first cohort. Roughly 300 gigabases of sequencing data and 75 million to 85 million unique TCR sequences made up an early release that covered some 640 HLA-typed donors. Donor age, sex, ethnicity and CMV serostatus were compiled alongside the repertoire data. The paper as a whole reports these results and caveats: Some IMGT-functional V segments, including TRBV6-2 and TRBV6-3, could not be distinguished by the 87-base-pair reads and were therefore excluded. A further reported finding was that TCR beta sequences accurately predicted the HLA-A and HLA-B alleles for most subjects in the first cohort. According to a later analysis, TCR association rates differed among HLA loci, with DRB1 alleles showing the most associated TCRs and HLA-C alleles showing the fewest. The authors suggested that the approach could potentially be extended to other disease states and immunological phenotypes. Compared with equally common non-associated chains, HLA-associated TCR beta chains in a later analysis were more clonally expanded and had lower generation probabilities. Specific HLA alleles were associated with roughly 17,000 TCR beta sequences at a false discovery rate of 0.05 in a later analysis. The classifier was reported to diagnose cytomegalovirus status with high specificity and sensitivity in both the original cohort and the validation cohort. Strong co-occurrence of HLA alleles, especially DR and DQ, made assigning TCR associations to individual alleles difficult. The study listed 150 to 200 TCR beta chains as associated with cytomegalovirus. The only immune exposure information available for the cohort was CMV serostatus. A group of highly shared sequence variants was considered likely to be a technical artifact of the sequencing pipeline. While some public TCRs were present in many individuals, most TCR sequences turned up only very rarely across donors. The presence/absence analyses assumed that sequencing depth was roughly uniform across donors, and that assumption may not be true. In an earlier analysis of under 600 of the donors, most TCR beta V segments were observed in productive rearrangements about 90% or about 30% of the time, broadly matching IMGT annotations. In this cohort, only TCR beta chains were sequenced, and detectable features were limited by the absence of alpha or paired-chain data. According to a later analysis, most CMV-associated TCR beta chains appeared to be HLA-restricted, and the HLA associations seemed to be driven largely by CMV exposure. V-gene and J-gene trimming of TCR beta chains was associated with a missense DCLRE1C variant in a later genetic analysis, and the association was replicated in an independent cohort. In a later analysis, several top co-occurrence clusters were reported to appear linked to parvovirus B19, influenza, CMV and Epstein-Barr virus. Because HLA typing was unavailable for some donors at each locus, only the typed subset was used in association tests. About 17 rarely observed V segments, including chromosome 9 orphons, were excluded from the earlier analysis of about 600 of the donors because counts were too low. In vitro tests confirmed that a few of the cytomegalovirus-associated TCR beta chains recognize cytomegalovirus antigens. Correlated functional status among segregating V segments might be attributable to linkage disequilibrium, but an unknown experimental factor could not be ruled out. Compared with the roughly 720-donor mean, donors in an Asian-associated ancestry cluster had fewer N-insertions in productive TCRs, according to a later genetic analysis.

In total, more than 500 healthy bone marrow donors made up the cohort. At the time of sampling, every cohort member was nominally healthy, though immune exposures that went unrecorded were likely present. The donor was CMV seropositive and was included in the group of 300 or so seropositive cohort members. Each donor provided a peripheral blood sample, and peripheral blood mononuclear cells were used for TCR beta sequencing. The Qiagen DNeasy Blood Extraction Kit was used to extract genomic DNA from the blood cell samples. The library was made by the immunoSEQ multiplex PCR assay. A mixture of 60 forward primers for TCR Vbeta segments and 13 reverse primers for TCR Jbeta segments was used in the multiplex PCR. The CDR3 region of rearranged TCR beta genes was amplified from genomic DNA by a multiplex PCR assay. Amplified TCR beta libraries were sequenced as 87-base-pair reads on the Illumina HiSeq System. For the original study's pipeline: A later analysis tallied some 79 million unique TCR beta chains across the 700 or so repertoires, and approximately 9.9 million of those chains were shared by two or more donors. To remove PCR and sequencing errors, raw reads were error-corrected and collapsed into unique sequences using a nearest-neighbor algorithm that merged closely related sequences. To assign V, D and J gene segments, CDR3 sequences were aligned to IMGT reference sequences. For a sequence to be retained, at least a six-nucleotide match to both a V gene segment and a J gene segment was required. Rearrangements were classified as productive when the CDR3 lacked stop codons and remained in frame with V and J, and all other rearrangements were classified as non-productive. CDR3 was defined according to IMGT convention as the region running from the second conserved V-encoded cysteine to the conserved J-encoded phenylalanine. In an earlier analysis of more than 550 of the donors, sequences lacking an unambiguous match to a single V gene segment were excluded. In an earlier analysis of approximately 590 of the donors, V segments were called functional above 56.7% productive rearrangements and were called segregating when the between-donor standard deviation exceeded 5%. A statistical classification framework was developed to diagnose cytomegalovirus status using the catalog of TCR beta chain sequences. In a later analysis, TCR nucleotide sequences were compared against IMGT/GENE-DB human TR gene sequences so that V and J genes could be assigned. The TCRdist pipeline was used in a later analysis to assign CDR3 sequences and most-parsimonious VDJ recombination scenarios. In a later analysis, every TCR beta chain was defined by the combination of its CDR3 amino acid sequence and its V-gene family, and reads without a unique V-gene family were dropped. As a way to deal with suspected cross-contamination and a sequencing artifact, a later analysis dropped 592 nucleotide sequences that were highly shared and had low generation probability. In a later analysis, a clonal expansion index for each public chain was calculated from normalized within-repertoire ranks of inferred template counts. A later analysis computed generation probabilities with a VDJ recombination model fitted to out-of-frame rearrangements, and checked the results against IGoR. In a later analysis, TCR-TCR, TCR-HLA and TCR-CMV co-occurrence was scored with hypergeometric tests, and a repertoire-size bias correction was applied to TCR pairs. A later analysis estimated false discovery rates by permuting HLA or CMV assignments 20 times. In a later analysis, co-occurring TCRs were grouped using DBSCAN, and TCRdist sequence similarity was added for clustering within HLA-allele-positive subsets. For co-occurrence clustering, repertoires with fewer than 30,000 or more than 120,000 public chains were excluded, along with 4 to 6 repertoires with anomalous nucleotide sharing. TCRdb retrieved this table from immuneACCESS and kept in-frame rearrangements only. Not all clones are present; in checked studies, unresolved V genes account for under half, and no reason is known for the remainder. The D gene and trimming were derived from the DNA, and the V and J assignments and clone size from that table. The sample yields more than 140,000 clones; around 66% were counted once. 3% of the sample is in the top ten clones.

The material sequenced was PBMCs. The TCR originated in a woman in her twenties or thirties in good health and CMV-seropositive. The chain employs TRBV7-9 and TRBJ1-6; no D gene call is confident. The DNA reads TGTGCCAGCAGCTCTCGGGACTCCTATAATTCACCCCTCCACTTT. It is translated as CASSSRDSYNSPLHF.